This is a list of T cell receptor beta chains from one sample in a study of CD8 T cells in Susac syndrome. From the immunoSEQ multiplex PCR reads, TCRdb called clonotypes with MiXCR, one entry per CDR3 protein. Here the sample spans roughly 200,000 distinct CDR3 sequences, 85% to 95% being singletons. Sequenced: CD4+ T cells from PBMCs. These receptors all stem from a human donor in good health. Both conserved end residues are part of each CDR3. Each record gives: J gene, clone size, D gene, V gene, CDR3 DNA, CDR3 protein. The D gene is left open where the match is weak. Only some rows state a clone size, as once, few, many or a class for expanded clones.

TRBJ2-7	-	TRBD2	TRBV9	TGTGCCAGCAGCGTAGGTACCGGGACTAGCGGGGGATTCGCCTACGAGCAGTACTTC	CASSVGTGTSGGFAYEQYF
TRBJ2-3	-	TRBD2	TRBV27	TGTGCCAGCAGTCGTAGCGGGGATACGCAGTATTTT	CASSRSGDTQYF
TRBJ2-4	-	-	TRBV7-3	TGTGCCAGCAGTGTGGGGATGGGCAAAAACATTCAGTACTTC	CASSVGMGKNIQYF
TRBJ2-5	-	TRBD2	TRBV20-1	TGCAGTGCTATACCTCTAGCGGGAGGAGAGACCCAGTACTTC	CSAIPLAGGETQYF
TRBJ1-5	-	TRBD1	TRBV6-6	TGTGCCAGCAAGGACAGGGGAGATCAGCCCCAGCATTTT	CASKDRGDQPQHF
TRBJ2-7	-	-	TRBV18	TGTGCCAGCTCACAGGGTTCAGACTACGAGCAGTACTTC	CASSQGSDYEQYF
TRBJ2-3	-	TRBD2	TRBV29-1	TGCAGCGTTGAGCGGGGGGGTGCAGATACGCAGTATTTT	CSVERGGADTQYF
TRBJ2-3	-	-	TRBV20-1	TGCAGTGCCCCAGGGCAGCGGCCTAGCACAGATACGCAGTATTTT	CSAPGQRPSTDTQYF
TRBJ2-7	-	-	TRBV5-1	TGCGCCAGCAGCGCGACGGGACGGAAGTACGAGCAGTACTTC	CASSATGRKYEQYF
TRBJ2-4	-	-	TRBV4-1	TGCGCCAGCAGCCAAGCCGCAGGGTTTGGCATTCAGTACTTC	CASSQAAGFGIQYF
TRBJ2-1	-	TRBD2	TRBV20-1	TGCTCTAGGCAGCTAGCGGGAGGCGGCCATGAGCAGTTCTTC	CSRQLAGGGHEQFF
TRBJ2-3	-	TRBD2	TRBV20-1	TGCAGTGCTCCGGGGGGGCCCACAGATACGCAGTATTTT	CSAPGGPTDTQYF
TRBJ2-3	-	TRBD2	TRBV7-8	TGTGCCAGCAGCTTAGGAAGCGGGGGGGGTAATACGCAGTATTTT	CASSLGSGGGNTQYF
TRBJ2-3	once	-	TRBV19	TGTGCCACCCTGGGACGGAGCACAGATACGCAGTATTTT	CATLGRSTDTQYF
TRBJ2-7	-	-	TRBV7-2	TGTGCCAGCAGCTTAGCGAGGGTAGGGAACGAGCAGTACTTC	CASSLARVGNEQYF
TRBJ2-1	-	-	TRBV11-3	TGTGCCAGCAGCCGTAGCCCAGTAGGCAATGAGCAGTTCTTC	CASSRSPVGNEQFF
TRBJ1-6	-	TRBD1	TRBV15	TGTGCCACCAGCAGAGACGAACAGGGGGCGAGTTCACCCCTCCACTTT	CATSRDEQGASSPLHF
TRBJ2-6	-	-	TRBV19	TGTGCCAGTACCAACGGTCGCAGGGGAGCTGGGGCCAACGTCCTGACTTTC	CASTNGRRGAGANVLTF
TRBJ2-5	-	TRBD2	TRBV7-7	TGTGCTAGCAGCTTAGCGATTAGCGGGAGAGAGACCCAGTACTTC	CASSLAISGRETQYF
TRBJ2-1	-	TRBD2	TRBV24-1	TGTGCCACCAGTGATCCCAGCGGGAGGGCCCTCAATGAGCAGTTCTTC	CATSDPSGRALNEQFF
TRBJ2-3	-	-	TRBV10-3	TGTGCCATCAGGGGTCTTATCGAGACAGATACGCAGTATTTT	CAIRGLIETDTQYF
TRBJ2-1	-	-	TRBV3-1	TGTGCCAGCAGCCACGAGGCGGGACCTTACAATGAGCAGTTCTTC	CASSHEAGPYNEQFF
TRBJ2-7	once	-	TRBV20-1	TGCAGTGCTCGCTACGGACAGCCCCCTTACTACGAGCAGTACTTC	CSARYGQPPYYEQYF
TRBJ2-7	-	TRBD1	TRBV20-1	TGCAGTGCTAGCCATCCGGGACAGAGCCGCGAGCAGTACTTC	CSASHPGQSREQYF
TRBJ2-1	once	-	TRBV12-5	TGTGCTAGTGGTCCGTCCGGGACCCCTACCAATGAGCAGTTCTTC	CASGPSGTPTNEQFF
TRBJ1-5	-	-	TRBV29-1	TGCAGCGTTGGAGGGCTGTATAGCAATCAGCCCCAGCATTTT	CSVGGLYSNQPQHF
TRBJ2-7	-	-	TRBV3-1	TGTGCCAGCAGCCCGAACCCGGGGGAGCAGTACTTC	CASSPNPGEQYF
TRBJ1-5	-	TRBD1	TRBV30	TGTGCCTGGAGCCTGGGACAGCCGGTTGGGCCCCAGCATTTT	CAWSLGQPVGPQHF
TRBJ2-1	-	TRBD2	TRBV7-8	TGTGCCAGCCTTAAGCGGGGGTCTAGTGAGCAGTTCTTC	CASLKRGSSEQFF
TRBJ2-3	-	-	TRBV9	TGTGCCAGCAGCTCACGATTAGGGGTAACAGATACGCAGTATTTT	CASSSRLGVTDTQYF
TRBJ2-7	-	-	TRBV7-2	TGTGCCAGCAGCTCCCAGGGTACCTACGAGCAGTACTTC	CASSSQGTYEQYF
TRBJ2-1	-	-	TRBV18	TGTGCCAGCTCACCACAAACCGGGGAGCAGTTCTTC	CASSPQTGEQFF
TRBJ2-1	-	TRBD2	TRBV4-1	TGCGCCAGCAGCCGGCATAGACTAGCGGGAGCTTTGGGTTCTGAGCAGTTCTTC	CASSRHRLAGALGSEQFF
TRBJ2-1	-	TRBD2	TRBV7-2	TGTGCCAGCAGCTTTGTGGGACTAGCGGGAGGGAATGAGCAGTTCTTC	CASSFVGLAGGNEQFF
TRBJ2-1	-	-	TRBV18	TGTGCCAGCTCACCAGGTCATCCGGTCTACAATGAGCAGTTCTTC	CASSPGHPVYNEQFF
TRBJ1-4	-	TRBD1	TRBV30	TGTGCCTTCGATCTGGGGACAGCGAATGAAAAACTGTTTTTT	CAFDLGTANEKLFF
TRBJ2-1	-	TRBD2	TRBV29-1	TGCAGCGTTCCTACTAGCGGGACCTACAATGAGCAGTTCTTC	CSVPTSGTYNEQFF
TRBJ1-2	-	-	TRBV4-3	TGCGCCAGCAGCCAAGTCTCGGGGCCGGGCTATGGCTACACCTTC	CASSQVSGPGYGYTF
TRBJ1-2	-	TRBD1	TRBV13	TGTGCCAGCAGCTCTCTACGGACAGGCGCCTCCTATGGCTACACCTTC	CASSSLRTGASYGYTF
TRBJ1-1	once	-	TRBV29-1	TGCAGCGTTGAAGGTGGGGAGAGCAACACTGAAGCTTTCTTT	CSVEGGESNTEAFF
TRBJ2-1	-	-	TRBV9	TGTGCCAGCAGCGTAGCTCCAGACGAGCACCCCTCGTTCTTC	CASSVAPDEHPSFF
TRBJ1-3	-	-	TRBV2	TGTGCCAGCAGCCGCGGGGGTAGGATGACTGGAAACACCATATATTTT	CASSRGGRMTGNTIYF
TRBJ1-1	-	-	TRBV2	TGTGCCAGCAGTGAAGCGTCCTCATACACTGAAGCTTTCTTT	CASSEASSYTEAFF
TRBJ2-5	-	-	TRBV15	TGTGCCACCAGCAGAGGGGTGGGCTGGGAGACCCAGTACTTC	CATSRGVGWETQYF
TRBJ1-2	-	TRBD1	TRBV20-1	TGCAGTGCCCTGGACAGGCAGGGGGCTCCCTATGGCTACACCTTC	CSALDRQGAPYGYTF
TRBJ2-3	-	-	TRBV7-2	TGTGCCAGCAGCATCCGGGGCCTTGGCACAGATACGCAGTATTTT	CASSIRGLGTDTQYF
TRBJ2-7	-	TRBD1	TRBV7-8	TGTGCCAGCAGCTCCCTGGACAGGCGGAACGAGCAGTACTTC	CASSSLDRRNEQYF
TRBJ2-1	-	-	TRBV3-1	TGTGCCAGCAGCCAGGGCGGTTCCTTCAGCTCCTACAATGAGCAGTTCTTC	CASSQGGSFSSYNEQFF